Detailed here is one T cell receptor (beta chain). In TCRdb, the RT-PCR reads were re-called with MiXCR into one record per CDR3 protein. The sample includes more than 600,000 distinct CDR3 sequences, about 14% of them seen just once. The V segment lost 4 bases and the J segment 7 bases; nucleotides outside the gene matches: 9. This CDR3 region has 15 residues. Germline V gene lookup returns CDR1 SGHRS and CDR2 YFSETQ. V and J are TRBV5-1 and TRBJ1-4; 8 bases are a match to TRBD1. This clonotype originated in a female donor in good health, serving as a healthy control. Sample: memory CD4+ T cells from blood. CDR3 residues: CASSLGQGSGEKLFF. For the CDR3, the DNA is TGCGCCAGCAGCCTCGGACAGGGTTCCGGTGAAAAACTGTTTTTT. Combining the CDR3 with reference TRBV5-1 and TRBJ1-4 gives the whole variable domain KAGVTQTPRYLIKTRGQQVTLSCSPISGHRSVSWYQQTPGQGLQFLFEYFSETQRNKGNFPGRFSGRQFSNSRSEMNVSTLELGDSALYLCASSLGQGSGEKLFFGSGTQLSVL.